Listed here are 30 T cell receptor beta chains from one sample, sequenced in a study of blood T cell repertoires in COVID-19. Measured with immunoSEQ multiplex PCR; TCRdb has only the in-frame clones, and not every one. Among approximately 300,000 clones listed, 75% to 95% were seen once. Sequenced: peripheral blood. The receptors originated from a young woman with COVID-19, enrolled during active disease.

The gene calls are TRBV4-3 and TRBJ1-4; 8 nucleotides align to TRBD1. CDR3 size: 15 residues. Germline CDR1 LGHNA, CDR2 YSLEER. V shed 4 bases, J shed 5 bases, and the junction held 6 bases outside the gene matches. The CDR3 region has the DNA TGCGCCAGCAGCCTAAGGACAGGGAGCAATGAAAAACTGTTTTTT. Its protein product is CASSLRTGSNEKLFF.

The gene calls are TRBV5-5 and TRBJ1-4, with a tentative D call TRBD1 (6 bases). Germline V gene lookup returns CDR1 SGHKS and CDR2 YYEKEE (reference sequence). The CDR3 contains 13 residues. The V gene lost 4 bases and the J gene lost 8 bases, with 12 bases spanning the gap. In nucleotides, the CDR3 is TGTGCCAGCAGCGCGAGCAGGGGAGAAAAACTGTTTTTT. Its translation: CASSASRGEKLFF.

The chain employs TRBV5-1 and TRBJ2-5; possibly TRBD1 for D (6 bases). There are 13 residues in the CDR3. Trimming took 4 bases from V and 4 from J, leaving 11 bases between them. Germline CDR1 and CDR2: SGHRS and YFSETQ. The CDR3 coding sequence is TGCGCCAGCAGCACGGGACACGGAGAGACCCAGTACTTC. Translated, it gives CASSTGHGETQYF.

This chain connects TRBV2 to TRBJ1-1, with D perhaps TRBD1 (5 bases). The CDR3 runs to 13 residues. Germline V gene data show CDR1 as SNHLY and CDR2 as FYNNEI. Trimming pared 0 bases from V and 6 bases from J, leaving 8 bases between. Here the CDR3 DNA reads TGTGCCAGCAGTGAAGCCAGGGTAGCTGAAGCTTTCTTT. Translated, it gives CASSEARVAEAFF.

In DNA form, the CDR3 reads TGTGCCAGCAGCCGATCCGGGACAGGGGCGGACGGGGCCAACGTCCTGACTTTC. This translates into CASSRSGTGADGANVLTF. This chain uses TRBV3-1 (or the pseudogene TRBV3-2) with TRBJ2-6; TRBD1 matches at 10 bases. The CDR3 loop spans 18 amino acids. Looked up from germline, CDR1 is LGHDT and CDR2 is YNNKEL (reference sequence). V dropped 4 bases and J dropped 4; count of bases not matched to a gene: 10.

V usage is TRBV5-1 and J usage is TRBJ2-7; D is possibly TRBD2 (5 bases). The CDR3 is made up of 14 amino acids. Germline CDR1 reads SGHRS; CDR2 reads YFSETQ. V lost 4 bases to trimming and J lost 4 bases, with 15 bases between them. This CDR3 reads CASSPTTRVYEQYF. The CDR3 nucleotides read TGCGCCAGCAGCCCCACCACTAGGGTTTACGAGCAGTACTTC.

The V call is TRBV5-6, the J call TRBJ1-3; D not resolved. The CDR3 covers 15 residues. V was shortened by 0 bases and J by 0 bases, with 7 bases between the two germline ends. Germline-derived CDR1 and CDR2 are SGHDT and YYEEEE. CDR3 region: CASSLGAGSGNTIYF. The DNA for the CDR3 is TGTGCCAGCAGCTTGGGGGCAGGCTCTGGAAACACCATATATTTT.

V is TRBV30 and J is TRBJ2-5, with 9 bases fitting TRBD1. The CDR3 loop spans 15 amino acids. The germline V gene has CDR1 GTSNPN and CDR2 SVGIG (reference sequence). V was clipped by 1 base and J by 4 bases; unmatched bases: 7. The CDR3 spells CAWSGTGGRAETQYF. The CDR3 DNA is TGTGCCTGGAGTGGAACAGGGGGCCGGGCAGAGACCCAGTACTTC.

The rearrangement links TRBV30 to TRBJ1-6; 10 bases fit TRBD1. The germline CDR1 and CDR2 sequences are GTSNPN and SVGIG (reference sequence). V gave up 1 base and J gave up 13 bases; unmatched junction bases: 4. This CDR3 comprises 13 residues. DNA of the CDR3: TGTGCCTGGAGTGGGACAGGGGGAGGGCCCCTCCACTTT. Amino acids: CAWSGTGGGPLHF.

CDR3: CASSRGDSPLHF. The CDR3 region has the DNA TGTGCCAGCAGCCGGGGAGATTCACCCCTCCACTTT. The rearrangement joins TRBV3-1 (or the pseudogene TRBV3-2) to TRBJ1-6; D not resolved. Germline assignment: CDR1 LGHDT and CDR2 YNNKEL (reference sequence). The CDR3 length is 12 residues. Trimming removed 4 bases from V and 8 bases from J, with 6 bases in between.

CDR3 DNA: TGTGCCAGCAGCTTAGCGATGGCAGATGAAAAACTGTTTTTT. As protein: CASSLAMADEKLFF. The rearrangement links TRBV7-9 to TRBJ1-4; D uncertain. Between the trimmed V and J ends, which lost 0 bases and 6 bases, there was a span of 8 bases. This CDR3 contains 14 residues. Per germline, CDR1 SEHNR and CDR2 FQNEAQ (reference sequence).

The chain uses TRBV18 and TRBJ1-6; D is unclear. Trimming took off 3 bases at V and 0 bases at J, with 9 bases between the two ends. The CDR3 extends over 16 amino acids. Germline loops: CDR1 KGHSH, CDR2 LQKENI. In nucleotides, the CDR3 is TGTGCCAGCTCACCGATGGGGAGCTCCTATAATTCACCCCTCCACTTT. Its translation is CASSPMGSSYNSPLHF.

The genes are TRBV4-1 and TRBJ2-6; 7 positions match TRBD2. Germline V gives CDR1 MGHRA, CDR2 YSYEKL. This CDR3 has 16 residues. V dropped 0 bases and J dropped 4; count of bases not matched to a gene: 3. This chain's CDR3 is CASSQEGGFGANVLTF. The CDR3 nucleotides are TGCGCCAGCAGCCAAGAGGGAGGGTTCGGGGCCAACGTCCTGACTTTC.

The chain has TRBV5-6 and TRBJ1-2; 7 bases are shared with TRBD1. The V segment lost 4 bases and the J segment 8 bases; nucleotides outside the gene matches: 20. The germline gives CDR1 SGHDT, CDR2 YYEEEE. This CDR3 is built from 17 residues. The CDR3 region is CASSPKSGQSVSRGYTF. The DNA of the CDR3 is TGTGCCAGCAGCCCCAAATCGGGACAGTCAGTTTCGCGGGGCTACACCTTC.

The chain has TRBV6-2 or TRBV6-3 and TRBJ2-5; 8 positions agree with TRBD2. Trimming cost V 0 bases and J 5 bases; bases outside gene matches: 5. CDR3 size: 15 residues. Germline V gene sequence: CDR1 MNHEY, CDR2 SVGEGT. The DNA of the CDR3 is TGTGCCAGCAGTTACTCCCCCGGGAGGGTTGAGACCCAGTACTTC. The encoded protein is CASSYSPGRVETQYF.

This clone was detected once. This sequence joins TRBV11-2 and TRBJ1-1; D ambiguous. CDR3 length equals 11 residues. Germline values: CDR1 SGHAT, CDR2 FQNNGV. With 2 bases removed from V and 9 bases from J, the gap between germline ends came to 7 bases. The CDR3 DNA is TGTGCCAGCAGCTTACTAGCAAAAGCTTTCTTT. This gives the protein CASSLLAKAFF.

This chain connects TRBV28 to TRBJ1-6; D remains ambiguous. Per the germline V gene, CDR1 is MDHEN and CDR2 is SYDVKM. The V and J ends lost 3 bases and 8 bases respectively, with 14 bases between them. CDR3 size: 15 residues. The CDR3 reads CASSFKSRRDSPLHF. The CDR3 DNA follows: TGTGCCAGCAGTTTTAAGAGCCGGAGGGATTCACCCCTCCACTTT.

This sequence joins TRBV4-1 and TRBJ1-4; the match to TRBD1 covers 7 bases. Germline V gene lookup returns CDR1 MGHRA and CDR2 YSYEKL. Germline trimming cut 3 bases from V and 3 bases from J; bases unmatched to any gene: 7. This CDR3 is built from 16 residues. CDR3 DNA: TGCGCCAGCAGCCAGGGGGTAGGGACAGCTAATGAAAAACTGTTTTTT. Translation: CASSQGVGTANEKLFF.

The gene calls are TRBV6-5 and TRBJ1-3; 7 bases fit TRBD1. After removal of 10 bases from V and 0 bases from J, the junction contained 3 bases not matched to a gene. This CDR3 has 13 amino acids. Germline V gives CDR1 MNHEY, CDR2 SVGAGI. CDR3: CATGQSSGNTIYF. DNA of the CDR3: TGTGCCACGGGACAGAGCTCTGGAAACACCATATATTTT.

The chain is built from TRBV7-3 and TRBJ1-2; D possibly corresponds to TRBD1 (5 bases). Looked up from germline, CDR1 is SGHTA and CDR2 is FQGTGA. The V end was cut by 3 bases, the J end by 6 bases, with 11 bases between. This CDR3 spans 13 amino acids. The DNA of the CDR3 is TGTGCCAGCAGCTTTGCCGGGGGAGATGGCTACACCTTC. Translation: CASSFAGGDGYTF.

The chain links TRBV5-1 to TRBJ1-6; D is ambiguous. Per germline, CDR1 SGHRS and CDR2 YFSETQ. The CDR3 spans 14 residues. Trimming removed 1 base at V and 8 bases at J, with 10 bases between. The CDR3 DNA is TGCGCCAGCAGCTTGAAGGCGGGTTATTCACCCCTCCACTTT. Translating gives CASSLKAGYSPLHF.

The CDR3 coding sequence is TGTGCCAGCAGCTATGGACTAGCGGGTTACAATGAGCAGTTCTTC. Amino acids: CASSYGLAGYNEQFF. This chain links TRBV7-6 with TRBJ2-1; 11 positions match TRBD2. Germline V gene data show CDR1 as SGHVS and CDR2 as FNYEAQ. The CDR3 extends over 15 amino acids. The V segment lost 4 bases and the J segment 4 bases; nucleotides outside the gene matches: 3.

The chain links TRBV19 to TRBJ2-7, with D perhaps matching TRBD1 (6 bases). V lost 9 bases and J lost 3, with 18 bases in between. The germline gives CDR1 LNHDA, CDR2 SQIVND (reference sequence). This CDR3 is 14 amino acids long. DNA for the CDR3: TGTGCCAGCACGACTTCCTCACAGGGCTACGAGCAGTACTTC. Translating it yields CASTTSSQGYEQYF.

The V and J genes are TRBV2 and TRBJ1-1; unclear D gene. V was shortened by 0 bases and J by 7 bases, with 12 bases between the two germline ends. This CDR3 has 14 amino acids. Germline V CDR1 and CDR2: SNHLY, FYNNEI. CDR3 nucleotide sequence: TGTGCCAGCAGTGAAGCGCTTCAGGCGGGTGAAGCTTTCTTT. Translation gives CASSEALQAGEAFF.

The chain has TRBV28 and TRBJ2-4; a possible D gene is TRBD2 (6 bases). Trimming took off 4 bases at V and 7 bases at J, with 23 bases between the two ends. CDR3 size: 17 residues. CDR1 and CDR2 (germline): MDHEN, SYDVKM. The CDR3 spells CASSSHSGLGTHNIQYF. DNA for the CDR3: TGTGCCAGCAGTTCACACAGCGGGCTGGGCACCCACAACATTCAGTACTTC.

This clone was seen a few times. The chain is built from TRBV18 and TRBJ1-1, with D unclear. The germline gives CDR1 KGHSH, CDR2 LQKENI. The CDR3 covers 15 residues. Trimming took off 0 bases at V and 1 base at J, with 9 bases between the two ends. CDR3 nucleotide sequence: TGTGCCAGCTCACCACCATCGCGATCGAACACTGAAGCTTTCTTT. Protein product: CASSPPSRSNTEAFF.

The CDR3 spells CASSGGGTGTEAFF. Written as DNA, the CDR3 is TGTGCCAGCAGCGGTGGAGGGACGGGGACTGAAGCTTTCTTT. The chain links TRBV5-4 to TRBJ1-1, with D possibly TRBD1 on 5 matching bases. Deletions cut 4 bases from V and 5 bases from J, with 15 bases between. The V gene's germline CDR1 is SGHNT and CDR2 YYREEE (reference sequence). This CDR3 is built from 14 residues.

The CDR3 reads CASSPGQPHYEQYF. In nucleotides, the CDR3 is TGTGCCAGCAGTCCGGGACAACCCCATTACGAGCAGTACTTC. The chain couples TRBV27 to TRBJ2-7, with D maybe TRBD1 (6 bases). Between the trimmed V and J ends, which lost 5 bases and 4 bases, there was a span of 15 bases. CDR1 and CDR2 from the germline V gene are MNHEY and SMNVEV (reference sequence). The CDR3 length is 14 residues.

The gene calls are TRBV9 and TRBJ2-7; perhaps TRBD2 as D (5 bases). The ends were cut back, 1 base at V and 3 bases at J, with 17 bases in the middle. CDR1 SGDLS and CDR2 YYNGEE come from the germline V gene. The CDR3 spans 16 residues. CDR3 region: CASSVLPAASRYEQYF. CDR3 bases: TGTGCCAGCAGCGTACTTCCCGCGGCTAGCCGCTACGAGCAGTACTTC.

The table lists this clone with a count of one. This chain connects TRBV19 to TRBJ1-2; tentatively, D is TRBD1 (5 bases). The CDR3 sequence is 15 residues long. V was shortened by 7 bases and J by 7 bases, with 22 bases between the two germline ends. Germline assignment: CDR1 LNHDA and CDR2 SQIVND (reference sequence). CDR3 sequence (DNA): TGTGCCAGTACCCCCGAAGACAGCCCATCAGGTGGCTACACCTTC. This codes for CASTPEDSPSGGYTF.